Listed below are T cell receptor beta chains from one sample, sequenced in a study of blood T cell repertoires in COVID-19. TCRdb's table, derived via immunoSEQ multiplex PCR, lists solely in-frame clones and lacks some. The sample records more than 150,000 clones, 70% to 90% being singletons. The sample comprised peripheral blood. The receptors come from a man aged 35-49 years with active or convalescent COVID-19. Both conserved end residues are part of each CDR3. A D gene is named only where the DNA matches it firmly. Clone size appears in some rows only: once, few, many, or a class for an expanded clone.

TRBD2	few	TRBV19	TRBJ2-5	TGTGCCAGTAGTAGTTCCGGGAGGGAGACCCAGTACTTC	CASSSSGRETQYF
-	-	TRBV19	TRBJ1-2	TGTGCCAGCGGCTCCAGGGGTCACCTCTATGGCTACACCTTC	CASGSRGHLYGYTF
-	-	TRBV28	TRBJ1-1	TGTGCCAGCAGTTCTCGGAGTGAAGCTTTCTTT	CASSSRSEAFF
-	few	TRBV6-1	TRBJ1-5	TGTGCCAGCAGTGAAGGGGGGCAGGTCAATCAGCCCCAGCATTTT	CASSEGGQVNQPQHF
-	-	TRBV19	TRBJ1-3	TGTGCCAGTTCGACAGTAGTGGGGTCTGGAAACACCATATATTTT	CASSTVVGSGNTIYF
-	-	TRBV12-3/TRBV12-4	TRBJ1-1	TGTGCCAGCAGTTTCAAGCGAGGAACTGAAGCTTTCTTT	CASSFKRGTEAFF
TRBD1	-	TRBV5-4	TRBJ2-3	TGTGCCAGCACTTCGCCGCGACAGGGGTCGGGCACAGATACGCAGTATTTT	CASTSPRQGSGTDTQYF
-	-	TRBV5-1	TRBJ1-1	TGCGCCAGCAGCGGTAGAGCGGTCGGCACTGAAGCTTTCTTT	CASSGRAVGTEAFF
TRBD1	-	TRBV18	TRBJ1-6	TGTGCCAGCTCATCCGGACAGGGCCAATCACCCCTCCACTTT	CASSSGQGQSPLHF
-	-	TRBV6-5	TRBJ2-7	TGTGCCAGCAGTTACTCGCAGGGAACCTACGAGCAGTACTTC	CASSYSQGTYEQYF
-	-	TRBV10-2	TRBJ1-2	TGCGCCAGCCTTACGGACGGGGGGCACGGCTACACCTTC	CASLTDGGHGYTF
-	-	TRBV4-3	TRBJ1-2	TGCGCCAGCAGCCAAGATCTGGGGGGACCTAATCGGTATGGCTACACCTTC	CASSQDLGGPNRYGYTF
TRBD2	-	TRBV7-3	TRBJ2-1	TGTGCCAGCAGCTTAGAAGCGGGGGGTTACAATGAGCAGTTCTTC	CASSLEAGGYNEQFF
TRBD1	-	TRBV6-5	TRBJ1-1	TGTGCCAGCAGTTACTCCGGACAGGGCGAGAACACTGAAGCTTTCTTT	CASSYSGQGENTEAFF
TRBD1	-	TRBV18	TRBJ1-1	TGTGCCAGCTCACCACCAGGGGGCTTGCTCACTGAAGCTTTCTTT	CASSPPGGLLTEAFF
-	-	TRBV18	TRBJ1-4	TGTGCCAGCTCACCAGGGCAGGGTCTGGAAAAACTGTTTTTT	CASSPGQGLEKLFF
TRBD1	-	TRBV30	TRBJ1-1	TGTGCCTGGAGTGATTGGCAGGGGGAGAACACTGAAGCTTTCTTT	CAWSDWQGENTEAFF
TRBD2	-	TRBV7-2	TRBJ2-4	TGTGCCAGCAGCTTAGTCGGGGGGGCGGGTGGCAAAAACATTCAGTACTTC	CASSLVGGAGGKNIQYF
-	once	TRBV30	TRBJ1-6	TGTGCCTGGAGTCAGGGGCCCAATTCACCCCTCCACTTT	CAWSQGPNSPLHF
-	-	TRBV6-6	TRBJ1-2	TGTGCCAGCAGTTACGGGTCCAGGGCCTATGGCTACACCTTC	CASSYGSRAYGYTF
TRBD2	-	TRBV9	TRBJ2-5	TGTGCCAGCAGCGTAGGGACTAGCGGGGGAGAGACCCAGTACTTC	CASSVGTSGGETQYF
-	once	TRBV6-5	TRBJ2-3	TGTGCCAGCAGAACTCAACTACAGGGCACAGATACGCAGTATTTT	CASRTQLQGTDTQYF
-	-	TRBV7-3	TRBJ1-1	TGTGCCAGCAGAGAAGGGGACTTGAACACTGAAGCTTTCTTT	CASREGDLNTEAFF
-	once	TRBV4-1	TRBJ2-1	TGCGCCAGCAGCCAAGGAAATAGCATGGATGAGCAGTTCTTC	CASSQGNSMDEQFF
-	-	TRBV7-7	TRBJ2-5	TGTGCTAGCAGTAAGGGTCGACTATACCAAGAGACCCAGTACTTC	CASSKGRLYQETQYF
TRBD1	few	TRBV6-5	TRBJ1-1	TGTGCCAGCAGCCCCCGGCAGGGGGATGAAGCTTTCTTT	CASSPRQGDEAFF
TRBD1	-	TRBV7-9	TRBJ1-3	TGTGCCAGCACCGGGGGACAGGGTTCTTCTCGAAACACCATATATTTT	CASTGGQGSSRNTIYF
-	-	TRBV6-2/TRBV6-3	TRBJ2-5	TGTGCCAGCAGCTCACAGGGTAATCAAGAGACCCAGTACTTC	CASSSQGNQETQYF
TRBD1	-	TRBV5-1	TRBJ1-2	TGCGCCAGCAGCCCCCTTCCGGGGACAGGGAATCTCTATGGCTACACCTTC	CASSPLPGTGNLYGYTF
-	once	TRBV5-1	TRBJ1-1	TGCGCCAGCAGCTCCGCCCCGGGGTCCATGAACACTGAAGCTTTCTTT	CASSSAPGSMNTEAFF
-	-	TRBV9	TRBJ2-6	TGTGCCAGCAGCCCAGAATCGGGGGCCAACGTCCTGACTTTC	CASSPESGANVLTF
TRBD2	-	TRBV4-1	TRBJ2-4	TGCGCCAGCAGCCGCCTTAGCGGGGGACTAGCCAAAAACATTCAGTACTTC	CASSRLSGGLAKNIQYF
TRBD1	-	TRBV19	TRBJ2-5	TGTGCCAGTAGAGCCGGGACAGCGGAGACCCAGTACTTC	CASRAGTAETQYF
-	-	TRBV12-3/TRBV12-4	TRBJ2-7	TGTGCCAGCAGTTTCGGGAGCTCCTACGAGCAGTACTTC	CASSFGSSYEQYF
TRBD1	-	TRBV5-1	TRBJ2-7	TGCGCCAGCACGCCTCAGGGGGACGGCCCCTACGAGCAGTACTTC	CASTPQGDGPYEQYF
TRBD2	-	TRBV10-3	TRBJ2-7	TGTGCCATCAGTGAGGGTTCGAGGGAGGGAGGATCCTACGAGCAGTACTTC	CAISEGSREGGSYEQYF